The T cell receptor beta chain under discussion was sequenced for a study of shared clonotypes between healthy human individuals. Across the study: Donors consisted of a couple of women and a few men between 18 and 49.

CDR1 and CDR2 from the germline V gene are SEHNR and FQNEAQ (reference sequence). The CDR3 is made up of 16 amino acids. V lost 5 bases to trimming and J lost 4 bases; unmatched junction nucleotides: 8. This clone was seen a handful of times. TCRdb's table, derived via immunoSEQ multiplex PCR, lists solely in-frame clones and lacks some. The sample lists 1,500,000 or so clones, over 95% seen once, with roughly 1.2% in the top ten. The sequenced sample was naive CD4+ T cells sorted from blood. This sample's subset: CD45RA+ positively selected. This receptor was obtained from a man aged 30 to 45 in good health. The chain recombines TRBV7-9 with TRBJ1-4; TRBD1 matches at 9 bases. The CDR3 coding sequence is TGTGCCAGCAGCCGACGGACAGGGGCGGTTAATGAAAAACTGTTTTTT. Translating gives CASSRRTGAVNEKLFF.